Following are 5 T cell receptor beta chains from one sample sequenced in a study of molecular identifiers for immune sequencing clone quantification. Using its own MiXCR run on the PCR reads, TCRdb lists one record per CDR3 protein. The sample contains around 470,000 distinct CDR3 sequences, under 30% of which appear only once. Material: naive CD8+ T cells from blood, with Jurkat cell RNA spiked in. Specified subset: FACS-sorted CD8+CD4-CCR7+CD45RA+ naive T cells. The receptors stem from a human donor in good health. Some libraries in this study had Jurkat cell RNA spiked in.

Concerning this clonotype itself: A single base separates this from a much larger clone, so it may be a read error. The chain links TRBV6-1 to TRBJ2-7; D remains unclear. The CDR3 has 13 residues. V was shortened by 2 bases and J by 2 bases, with 7 bases between the two germline ends. The V gene's germline CDR1 is MNHNS and CDR2 SASEGT. The CDR3 coding sequence is TGTGCCAGCAGTGAAAACGGAGCCTACGAGCAGTACTTC. It specifies CASSENGAYEQYF.

This clonotype turned up a few times. The rearrangement joins TRBV27 to TRBJ2-1, with 7 bases aligning to TRBD1. After removal of 0 bases from V and 7 bases from J, the junction contained 6 bases not matched to a gene. This CDR3 is 15 amino acids long. The germline CDR1 and CDR2 sequences are MNHEY and SMNVEV (reference sequence). CDR3 DNA: TGTGCCAGCAGTTTATCGTGGGACAGACGGAATGAGCAGTTCTTC. Its translation: CASSLSWDRRNEQFF.

About this clonotype: The junction and the germline gene differ at one end; a read error may be behind it. In DNA, the CDR3 is TGTACCAGCAGTTTATTTCCCGGGAGGGCCTACGAGCAGTACTTC. Residues: CTSSLFPGRAYEQYF. V and J are TRBV27 and TRBJ2-7, with 8 bases lining up with TRBD2. The CDR3 loop spans 15 amino acids. Germline V gene sequence: CDR1 MNHEY, CDR2 SMNVEV (reference sequence).

Points on this clonotype: A much larger clone sits a single nucleotide away, making a read error possible. The V gene is TRBV10-3, the J gene TRBJ2-5, with D possibly TRBD1 on 5 matching bases. This CDR3 is built from 12 residues. Germline V gives CDR1 ENHRY, CDR2 SYGVKD. CDR3 residues: CAISGQQGTQYF. Here the CDR3 DNA reads TGTGCCATCAGTGGACAGCAAGGGACCCAGTACTTC.

This clonotype was counted only a few times. The chain joins TRBV28 to TRBJ2-7, with no clear D. Per germline, CDR1 MDHEN and CDR2 SYDVKM. The CDR3 has 14 residues. Trimming removed 2 bases at V and 3 bases at J, with 11 bases between. The CDR3 coding sequence is TGTGCCAGCAGTTTAGGTAGGCACCTCTACGAGCAGTACTTC. Translation gives CASSLGRHLYEQYF.